This TCR beta chain was identified during a study of pediatric ulcerative colitis. Overall study context: Six or seven patients showed pancolitis and two showed left-sided colitis. Study outcomes and limitations: A couple of patients had blood samples with substantially reduced template counts. This repertoire reflects total lymphocytes rather than subpopulations like regulatory T cells.

A remark on this clone: As yet, its antigen is unknown.

This was a survey-level run. Data came from immunoSEQ multiplex PCR; TCRdb stores just in-frame clones and leaves some out. Among more than 50,000 clones listed, 75% to 85% were seen once. Trimming removed 5 bases from V and 4 bases from J; junction bases left unmatched: 12. The length of the CDR3 is 16 residues. The germline gives CDR1 MNHEY, CDR2 SMNVEV (reference sequence). Sequences were obtained from blood. This TCR was recovered from a boy younger than 18 with moderate ulcerative colitis. The rearrangement links TRBV27 to TRBJ1-1, with 8 nucleotides matching TRBD1. This CDR3 reads CASSPDRGGSITEAFF. CDR3 DNA sequence: TGTGCCAGCAGTCCTGACAGGGGAGGAAGTATCACTGAAGCTTTCTTT.